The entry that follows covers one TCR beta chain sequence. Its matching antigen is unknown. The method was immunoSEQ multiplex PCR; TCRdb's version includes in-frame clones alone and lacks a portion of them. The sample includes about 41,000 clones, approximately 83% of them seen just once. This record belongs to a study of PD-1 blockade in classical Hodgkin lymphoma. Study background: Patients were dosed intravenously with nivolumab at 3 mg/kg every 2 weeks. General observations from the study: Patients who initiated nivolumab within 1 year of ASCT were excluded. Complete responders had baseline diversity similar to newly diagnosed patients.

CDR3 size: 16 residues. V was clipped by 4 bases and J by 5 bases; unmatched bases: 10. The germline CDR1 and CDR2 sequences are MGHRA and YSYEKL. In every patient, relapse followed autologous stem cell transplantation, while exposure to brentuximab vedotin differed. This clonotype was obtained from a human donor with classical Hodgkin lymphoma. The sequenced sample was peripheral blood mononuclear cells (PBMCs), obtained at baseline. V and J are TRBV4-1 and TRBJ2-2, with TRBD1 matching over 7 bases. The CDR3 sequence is CASSPIDRERTGELFF. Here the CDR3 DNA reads TGCGCCAGCAGCCCTATAGACAGGGAAAGAACCGGGGAGCTGTTTTTT.